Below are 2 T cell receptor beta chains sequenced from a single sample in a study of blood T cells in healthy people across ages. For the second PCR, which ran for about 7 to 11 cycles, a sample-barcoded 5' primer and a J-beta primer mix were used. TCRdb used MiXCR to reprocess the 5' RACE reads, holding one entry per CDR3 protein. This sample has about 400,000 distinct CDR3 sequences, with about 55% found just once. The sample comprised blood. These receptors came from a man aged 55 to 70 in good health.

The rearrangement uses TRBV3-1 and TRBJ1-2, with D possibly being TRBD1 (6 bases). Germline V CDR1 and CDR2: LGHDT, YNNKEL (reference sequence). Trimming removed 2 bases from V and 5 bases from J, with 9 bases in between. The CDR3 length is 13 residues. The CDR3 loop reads CASSQIGGYGYTF. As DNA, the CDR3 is TGTGCCAGCAGCCAAATAGGGGGGTATGGCTACACCTTC.

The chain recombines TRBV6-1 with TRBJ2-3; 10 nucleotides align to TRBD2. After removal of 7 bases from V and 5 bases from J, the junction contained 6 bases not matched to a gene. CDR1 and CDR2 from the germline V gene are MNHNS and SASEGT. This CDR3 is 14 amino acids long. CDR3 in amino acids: CASIRLAGGDTQYF. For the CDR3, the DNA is TGTGCCAGCATAAGACTAGCGGGCGGAGATACGCAGTATTTT.